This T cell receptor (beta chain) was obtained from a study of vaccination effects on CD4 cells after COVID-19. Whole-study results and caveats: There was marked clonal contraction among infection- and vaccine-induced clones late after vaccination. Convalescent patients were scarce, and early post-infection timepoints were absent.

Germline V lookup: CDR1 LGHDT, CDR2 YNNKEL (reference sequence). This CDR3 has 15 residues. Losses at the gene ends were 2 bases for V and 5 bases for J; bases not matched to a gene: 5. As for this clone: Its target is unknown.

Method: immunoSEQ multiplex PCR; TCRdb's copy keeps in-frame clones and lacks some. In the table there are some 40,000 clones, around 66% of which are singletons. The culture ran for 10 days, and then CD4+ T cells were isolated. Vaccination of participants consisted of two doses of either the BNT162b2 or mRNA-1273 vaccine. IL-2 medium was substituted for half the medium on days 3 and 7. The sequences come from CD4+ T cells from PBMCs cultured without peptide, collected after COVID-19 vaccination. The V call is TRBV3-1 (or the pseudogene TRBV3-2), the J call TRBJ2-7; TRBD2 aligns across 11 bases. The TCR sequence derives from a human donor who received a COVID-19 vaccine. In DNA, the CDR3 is TGTGCCAGCAGCCAAACTAGCGGGGGAAGGCACGAGCAGTACTTC. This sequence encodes CASSQTSGGRHEQYF.